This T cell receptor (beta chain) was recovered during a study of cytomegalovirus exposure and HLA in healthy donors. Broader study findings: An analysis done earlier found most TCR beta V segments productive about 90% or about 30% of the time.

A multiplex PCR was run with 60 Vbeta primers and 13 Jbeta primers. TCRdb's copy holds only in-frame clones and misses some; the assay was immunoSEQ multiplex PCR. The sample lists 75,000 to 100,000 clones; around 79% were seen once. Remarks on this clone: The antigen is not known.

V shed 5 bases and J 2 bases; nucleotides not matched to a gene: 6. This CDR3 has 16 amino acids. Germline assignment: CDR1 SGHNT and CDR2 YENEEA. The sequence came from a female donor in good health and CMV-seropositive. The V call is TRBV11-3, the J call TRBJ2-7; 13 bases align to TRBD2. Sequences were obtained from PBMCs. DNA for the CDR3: TGTGCCAGCAGCGAAGGACTAGCGGGAGAACCCTACGAGCAGTACTTC. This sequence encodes CASSEGLAGEPYEQYF.